This T cell receptor beta chain was recorded in a study of shared clonotypes between healthy human individuals. Clones were sequenced by immunoSEQ multiplex PCR, and TCRdb holds only the in-frame ones, with some missing. Of some 1.1 million clones in the sample, roughly 80% are singletons; the top ten hold 0.89%. CDR1 is SEHNR, CDR2 FQNEAQ, per germline (reference sequence). This CDR3 is built from 16 residues. The ends were cut back, 8 bases at V and 6 bases at J, with 23 bases in the middle. This clonotype was sampled from a man younger than 30 in good health. Some clones in this sample may be carry-over from other donors' samples. Sequencing was performed on memory CD4+ T cells from PBMCs. Subset defined: CD45RA-negative fraction. The chain combines TRBV7-9 with TRBJ2-4, with D possibly TRBD2 on 6 matching bases. The chain's CDR3 is CASGGNDGGLRNIQYF. The DNA for the CDR3 is TGTGCCAGCGGGGGAAATGACGGAGGGCTGAGAAACATTCAGTACTTC. Supplemented by reference TRBV7-9 and TRBJ2-4, the full variable domain reads DTGVSQNPRHKITKRGQNVTFRCDPISEHNRLYWYRQTLGQGPEFLTYFQNEAQLEKSRLLSDRFSAERPKGSFSTLEIQRTEQGDSAMYLCASGGNDGGLRNIQYFGAGTRLSVL.